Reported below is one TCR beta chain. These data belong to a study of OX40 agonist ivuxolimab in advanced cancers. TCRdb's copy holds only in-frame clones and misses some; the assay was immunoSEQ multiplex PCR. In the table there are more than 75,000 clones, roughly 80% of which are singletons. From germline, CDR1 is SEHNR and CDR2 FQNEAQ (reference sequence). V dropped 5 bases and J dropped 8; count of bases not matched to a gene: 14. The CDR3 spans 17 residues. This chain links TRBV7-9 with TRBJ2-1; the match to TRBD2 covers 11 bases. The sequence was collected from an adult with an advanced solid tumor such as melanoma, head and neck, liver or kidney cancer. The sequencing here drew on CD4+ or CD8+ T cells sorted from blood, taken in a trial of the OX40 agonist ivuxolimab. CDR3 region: CASSPPSTSGIFHEQFF. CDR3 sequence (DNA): TGTGCCAGCAGCCCGCCCTCGACTAGCGGGATTTTTCATGAGCAGTTCTTC.